The T cell receptor beta chain described here comes from a study of Graves' ophthalmopathy and Graves' hyperthyroidism. Germline V gene lookup returns CDR1 LNHNV and CDR2 YYDKDF (reference sequence). Trimming removed 4 bases from V and 3 bases from J, with 10 bases in between. This CDR3 region has 14 residues. RNA transcripts provided the template for amplifying TCR beta CDR3 regions. Amplification began with first-round RT-PCR using HTBI primers, then second-round multiplex PCR was performed. Each CDR3 protein is one row after TCRdb ran MiXCR on the multiplex PCR reads. The sample comprises more than 1,000,000 distinct CDR3 sequences, about 40% of which are singletons, and 11% rests with the top ten.

The chain employs TRBV15 and TRBJ1-5; unclear D gene. This TCR was recovered from an adult man with Graves' hyperthyroidism. The sequenced sample consisted of peripheral blood or thyroid tissue (not recorded which). This CDR3 is CATSTRRINQPQHF. The CDR3 nucleotides read TGTGCCACCAGCACTCGACGGATCAATCAGCCCCAGCATTTT.